The text below deals with one TCR beta chain. The data originate from a study of blood T cell repertoires in COVID-19. Study summary: T cells, B-cell-depleted T cells, or PBMCs provided the cDNA or gDNA that served as material.

Clones were read by immunoSEQ multiplex PCR, and TCRdb kept only the in-frame ones, dropping some. In the table there are roughly 240,000 clones, around 82% of which are singletons. The germline V gene encodes CDR1 LNHDA and CDR2 SQIVND (reference sequence). The CDR3 sequence is 16 residues long. V was cut by 5 bases and J by 3 bases, with 18 bases left in between. The sequencing sample was made of PBMCs or T cells enriched from blood (not recorded which). The receptor was derived from a woman in her 40s who had been exposed to COVID-19. The chain has TRBV19 and TRBJ2-3; D is perhaps TRBD1 (5 bases). The CDR3 DNA is TGTGCCAGTAGTCCCCAACGGGCCAAGGGGACAGATACGCAGTATTTT. It codes for CASSPQRAKGTDTQYF. The full variable domain, completed using reference TRBV19 and TRBJ2-3, is DGGITQSPKYLFRKEGQNVTLSCEQNLNHDAMYWYRQDPGQGLRLIYYSQIVNDFQKGDIAEGYSVSREKKESFPLTVTSAQKNPTAFYLCASSPQRAKGTDTQYFGPGTRLTVL.